This T cell receptor (beta chain) was obtained from a study of OX40 agonist ivuxolimab in advanced cancers. Study-wide background: Enrolled patients in dose escalation had cancers that were hepatocellular carcinoma, melanoma, renal cell or head and neck cancer. The group had a mean age of roughly 56 years, ranged from roughly 23 to 79, and was 80% to 85% male. Study observations and caveats: Clonal expansion from baseline to week 6 occurred in both CD4+ and CD8+ T cells. Antigen specificity remained undetermined for the expanded peripheral T cells.

Germline CDR1 reads ENHRY; CDR2 reads SYGVKD. The CDR3 is made up of 15 amino acids. The V end lost 7 bases, the J end lost 6 bases, and 22 bases lay between the germline ends. The method was immunoSEQ multiplex PCR; TCRdb's version includes in-frame clones alone and lacks a portion of them. The data contain about 100,000 clones, about 88% of them singletons. As regards this clone: Antigen unknown.

The clonotype originates from an adult with an advanced solid tumor such as melanoma, head and neck, liver or kidney cancer. The chain uses TRBV10-3 and TRBJ2-7; no firm D call. The source material was CD4+ or CD8+ T cells sorted from blood, sampled in a trial of the OX40 agonist ivuxolimab. CDR3 region: CAIKGASSKDGEQYF. The DNA of the CDR3 is TGTGCCATCAAAGGAGCGTCGAGTAAGGATGGCGAGCAGTACTTC.